The T cell receptor (beta chain) described here comes from a study of blood T cells in healthy people across ages. The second PCR ran about 6 to 11 cycles with a sample-barcoded 5' primer and J-beta primers. TCRdb itself ran the 5' RACE reads through MiXCR, one entry per CDR3 protein. The sample consists of over a million distinct CDR3 sequences, approximately 59% of them appearing once. Trimming left V 7 bases short and J 6 bases short, with 10 bases between. The CDR3 sequence is 11 residues long. Germline lookup yields CDR1 SQVTM and CDR2 ANQGSEA. This clonotype was seen a few times. This clonotype was obtained from a young man in good health. The chain uses TRBV29-1 and TRBJ2-1, with D maybe TRBD2 (5 bases). Sequencing used blood. CDR3 in DNA: TGCAGCGGGGGAGTGAGCAATGAGCAGTTCTTC. It specifies CSGGVSNEQFF.